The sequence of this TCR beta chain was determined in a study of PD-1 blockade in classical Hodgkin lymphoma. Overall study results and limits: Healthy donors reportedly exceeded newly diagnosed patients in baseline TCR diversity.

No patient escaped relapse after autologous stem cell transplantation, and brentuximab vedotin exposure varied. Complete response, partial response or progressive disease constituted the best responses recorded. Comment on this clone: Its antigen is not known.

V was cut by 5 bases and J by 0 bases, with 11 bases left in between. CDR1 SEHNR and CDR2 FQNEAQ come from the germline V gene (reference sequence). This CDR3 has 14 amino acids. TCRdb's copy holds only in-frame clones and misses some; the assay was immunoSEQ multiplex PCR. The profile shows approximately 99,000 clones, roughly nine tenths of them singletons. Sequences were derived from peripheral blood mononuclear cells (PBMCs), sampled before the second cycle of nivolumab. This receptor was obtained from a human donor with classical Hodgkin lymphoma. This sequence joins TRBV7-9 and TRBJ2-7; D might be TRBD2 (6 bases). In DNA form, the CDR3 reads TGTGCCAGCAGCCTAGGAGGGCTCTCCTACGAGCAGTACTTC. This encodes CASSLGGLSYEQYF.